The sequence of this TCR beta chain was determined in a study of healthy donors' naive CD4 and CD8 T cells (dated by TCRdb to about 2015). About the full investigation: Donors were selected to cover three age groups (20-25, 40-50 and 60-70 years, roughly six each), with a mean age of 44, and half of the donors were female. For TCR alpha, a new primer set covering all functional IMGT alpha gene variants was designed, and the rest of the protocol matched the beta-chain workflow. The study sequenced rearranged TCR alpha and beta chains from naive CD4+ and CD8+ T cells to test how TCR variation relates to lineage commitment. Peripheral blood mononuclear cells were obtained from 18 unrelated, healthy individuals. Donors were HLA-typed by sequencing at HLA-A, -B, -C, -DRB1, -DQB1 and -DPB1 using the SBTexcellerator protocol, an ABI3130xl analyzer and SBTengine software.

The germline V gene gives CDR1 as MNHEY and CDR2 as SVGAGI. V lost 0 bases and J lost 6 bases; the stretch between them is 9 bases long. The CDR3, cysteine through phenylalanine, is 13 amino acids long. The read is trimmed to its CDR3 DNA, 39 bases read in frame from base 1. Cells with a CD4+CD8-CD45RO-CD45RA+ profile were isolated by FACS and defined as naive CD4+ T cells, and those with a CD8+CD4-CD45RA+CD27bright profile were defined as naive CD8+ T cells. Antibodies against CD4 (RPA-T4), CD8 (SK1), CD27 (O323), CD45RA (HI100) and CD45RO (UCHL1) were used for sorting. Study-wide conclusions, independent of this receptor: Possible repertoire bias arising from homeostatic proliferation of naive T cells was not directly addressed. In both chains, CD4+ lineage was associated with a positively charged CDR3, and CD8+ lineage was associated with a negatively charged CDR3. Taken together, V genes, J genes and CDR3 charge appeared to account for about 12% of the variance in CD4/CD8 propensity, acting in a largely additive way. Most V and J gene segments were reportedly biased between naive CD4+ and CD8+ cells, consistently across donors and independent of HLA genotype. Alpha and beta chains were sequenced in bulk and could not be paired, so combined chain effects were not evaluated.

Sequencing instrument: 454 GS FLX Titanium. A previously published linear amplification protocol was used to construct TCR libraries from around 500 ng of total RNA. Sequencing was performed on the Roche/454 Genome Sequencer with Titanium chemistry. Regarding the original processing steps: From 5 of the healthy donors, under 80,000 rearranged TCR alpha transcripts were sequenced. Unique TCR clonotypes were defined by the CDR3 junction under IMGT nomenclature, and duplicate transcripts were removed. Using logistic regression in R 2.13.0, the researchers modeled CD4 versus CD8 status as a function of V and J genes, with an adjustment for donor effects and a Bonferroni correction for multiple testing. TCRdb reran the public reads through fastp at Q25 and MiXCR, keeping productive beta chains. Rows are unified per CDR3 protein, each entry keeping the most common DNA and genes. TCRdb, rather than the study authors, made the V and J calls. The sample yields some 190,000 distinct CDR3 sequences; 65% to 75% were counted once. The biggest ten clones account for about 2.1% of the sample.

This clonotype has just a few counts. Its antigen is unknown. Base qualities are not recorded, but no much larger clone differs from it by a single base. Sequencing was done on a sample of naive CD4+ and CD8+ T cells sorted from blood, pooled from several donors. This sample's cell subset or site label indicates: FACS-sorted naive CD4+ (CD45RO-CD45RA+) and naive CD8+ (CD45RA+CD27bright) T cells. The chain joins TRBV6-5 to TRBJ2-7, with TRBD1 perhaps the D gene, on 5 matching bases. The receptor's source is a pool of human donors in good health; the sample pools cells from several healthy donors. The CDR3 region has the sequence CASSYSTRGEQYF. The sequence in DNA is TGTGCCAGCAGTTACTCGACAAGGGGCGAGCAGTACTTC.